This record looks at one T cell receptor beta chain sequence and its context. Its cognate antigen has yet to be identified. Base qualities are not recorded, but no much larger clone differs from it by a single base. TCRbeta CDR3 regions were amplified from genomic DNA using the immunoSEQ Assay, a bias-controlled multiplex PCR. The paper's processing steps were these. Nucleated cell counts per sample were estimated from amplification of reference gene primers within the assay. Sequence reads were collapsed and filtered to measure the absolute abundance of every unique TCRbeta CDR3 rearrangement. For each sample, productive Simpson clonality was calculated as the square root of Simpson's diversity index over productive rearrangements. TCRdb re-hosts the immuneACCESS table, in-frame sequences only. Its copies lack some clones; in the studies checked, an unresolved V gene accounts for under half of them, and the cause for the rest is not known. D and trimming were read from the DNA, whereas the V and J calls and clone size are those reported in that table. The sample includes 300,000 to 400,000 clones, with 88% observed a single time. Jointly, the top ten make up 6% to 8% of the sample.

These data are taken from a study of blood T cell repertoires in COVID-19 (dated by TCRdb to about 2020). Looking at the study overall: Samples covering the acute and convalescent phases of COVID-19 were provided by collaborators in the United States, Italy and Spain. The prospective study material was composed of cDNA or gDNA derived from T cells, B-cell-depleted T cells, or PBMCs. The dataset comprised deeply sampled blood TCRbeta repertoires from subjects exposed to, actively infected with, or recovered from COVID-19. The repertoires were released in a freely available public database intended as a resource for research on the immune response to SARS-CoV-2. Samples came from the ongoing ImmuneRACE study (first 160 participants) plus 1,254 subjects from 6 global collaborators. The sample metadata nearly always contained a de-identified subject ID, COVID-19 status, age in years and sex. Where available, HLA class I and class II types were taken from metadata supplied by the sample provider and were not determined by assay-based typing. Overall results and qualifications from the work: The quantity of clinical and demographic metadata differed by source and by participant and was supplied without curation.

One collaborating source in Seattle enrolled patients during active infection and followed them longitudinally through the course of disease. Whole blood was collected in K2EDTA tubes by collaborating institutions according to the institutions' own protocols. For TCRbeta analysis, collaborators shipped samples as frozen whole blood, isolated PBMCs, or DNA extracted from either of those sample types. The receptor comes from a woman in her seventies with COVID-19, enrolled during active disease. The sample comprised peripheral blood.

The DNA sequence follows: TGTGCCAGCAGTGAAATCTGGCAAACCCTCGTGGAGACCCAGTACTTC. This sequence encodes CASSEIWQTLVETQYF. This chain joins TRBV6-1 to TRBJ2-5, with the D gene call left open. Cut back by 2 bases and 5 bases, the V and J ends lie 18 bases apart. CDR1 is given as MNHNS and CDR2 as SASEGT, both from the germline V gene. The CDR3 covers 16 residues, taking in both the cysteine and the phenylalanine. The read is trimmed to its CDR3 DNA, 48 bases read in frame from base 1.